These 2 T cell receptor beta chains share one sample of origin, sequenced in a study of radiation and T cells in renal cell carcinoma. Produced via immunoSEQ multiplex PCR; TCRdb's table is partial and in-frame only. Of about 130,000 clones listed, approximately 75% are singletons. Time point described: blood 2 weeks post-SBRT. Indicated treatment: 15 Gy SBRT to primary tumor, nephrectomy 4 weeks later. The source material was blood, sampled from a patient whose treatment included radiotherapy and nephrectomy. These receptors all come from a woman aged 60-70 years with renal cell carcinoma.

This clone appeared a single time. This sequence joins TRBV5-1 and TRBJ1-5, with D unresolved. The germline V gene encodes CDR1 SGHRS and CDR2 YFSETQ. Trimming took 0 bases from V and 4 from J, leaving 11 bases between them. The CDR3 has 15 amino acids. DNA of the CDR3: TGCGCCAGCAGCTTGGAGTCGGGCCGGAATCAGCCCCAGCATTTT. Translation: CASSLESGRNQPQHF.

The J gene is TRBJ1-5, the V gene TRBV19; no firm D call. This CDR3 contains 13 residues. The germline V gene encodes CDR1 LNHDA and CDR2 SQIVND (reference sequence). Trimming cost V 0 bases and J 5 bases, with 5 bases left between them. This CDR3 is CASSIDYYQPQHF. DNA of the CDR3: TGTGCCAGTAGTATAGATTACTATCAGCCCCAGCATTTT.